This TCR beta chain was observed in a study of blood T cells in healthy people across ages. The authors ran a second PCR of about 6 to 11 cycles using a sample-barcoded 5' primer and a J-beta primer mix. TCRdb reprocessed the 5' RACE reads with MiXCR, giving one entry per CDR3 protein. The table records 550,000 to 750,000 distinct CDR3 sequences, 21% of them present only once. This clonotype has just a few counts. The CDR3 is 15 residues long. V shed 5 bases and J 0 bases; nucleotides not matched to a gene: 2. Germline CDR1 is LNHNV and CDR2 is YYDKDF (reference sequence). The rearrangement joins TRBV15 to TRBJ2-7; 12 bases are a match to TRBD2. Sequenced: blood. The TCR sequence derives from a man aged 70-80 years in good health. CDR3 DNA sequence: TGTGCCACCAGCCGGACTAGCGGGAACTCCTACGAGCAGTACTTC. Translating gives CATSRTSGNSYEQYF.